Presented here are 13 T cell receptor beta chains from one specimen sequenced in a study of blood T cells in healthy people across ages. Using a J-beta primer mix together with a sample-barcoded 5' primer, a second PCR was run for about 6 to 11 cycles. From the 5' RACE reads, TCRdb called clonotypes with MiXCR, one entry per CDR3 protein. The sample lists 1.8 million or so distinct CDR3 sequences, around 40% occurring once. The sample consisted of blood. Receptor source: a human donor in good health.

This clonotype has at least ten counts. The J gene is TRBJ1-2, the V gene TRBV29-1; 9 bases fit TRBD1. The CDR3 extends over 13 amino acids. V shed 6 bases, J shed 5 bases, and the junction held 7 bases outside the gene matches. Germline V lookup: CDR1 SQVTM, CDR2 ANQGSEA. CDR3 in amino acids: CSVRPGQGYGYTF. CDR3 DNA sequence: TGCAGCGTCCGACCTGGACAGGGGTATGGCTACACCTTC.

The chain combines TRBV5-6 with TRBJ2-1; the D gene is possibly TRBD2 (6 bases). V lost 1 base, J lost 1 base, and 9 bases lay in between. Germline assignment: CDR1 SGHDT and CDR2 YYEEEE. The CDR3 spans 15 residues. DNA for the CDR3: TGTGCCAGCAGCTTGCTCCTAGCGTCCTACAATGAGCAGTTCTTC. Its protein product is CASSLLLASYNEQFF. Combining the CDR3 with reference TRBV5-6 and TRBJ2-1 gives the whole variable domain DAGVTQSPTHLIKTRGQQVTLRCSPKSGHDTVSWYQQALGQGPQFIFQYYEEEERQRGNFPDRFSGHQFPNYSSELNVNALLLGDSALYLCASSLLLASYNEQFFGPGTRLTVL.

The CDR3 loop reads CASSLAKSTEAFF. The CDR3 DNA reads TGTGCCAGCAGTTTAGCGAAATCCACTGAAGCTTTCTTT. The gene calls are TRBV12-3 or TRBV12-4 and TRBJ1-1, with D hard to call. The CDR3 has 13 amino acids. The V end was cut by 0 bases, the J end by 4 bases, with 6 bases between.

The chain links TRBV7-2 to TRBJ2-3, with D possibly being TRBD2 (7 bases). Germline V lookup: CDR1 SGHTA, CDR2 FQGNSA. Trimming removed 5 bases from V and 1 base from J, with 16 bases in between. This CDR3 has 16 residues. The CDR3 nucleotides are TGTGCCAGCAGCCAGATAGGGGGGGCCGGCACAGATACGCAGTATTTT. This sequence encodes CASSQIGGAGTDTQYF.

This clonotype came up a few times. In DNA, the CDR3 is TGCGCCAGCAGCCAAGAGGGTCTACACGAGCAGTACTTC. Translating it yields CASSQEGLHEQYF. This sequence joins TRBV4-3 and TRBJ2-7, with D unresolved. Between the trimmed V and J ends, which lost 0 bases and 5 bases, there was a span of 8 bases. The germline V gene encodes CDR1 LGHNA and CDR2 YSLEER. There are 13 residues in the CDR3.

The rearrangement links TRBV2 to TRBJ1-6; 8 nucleotides agree with TRBD1. The V gene end was trimmed by 6 bases and the J gene end by 6 bases; junction bases not matched to a gene: 4. The CDR3 covers 14 residues. Germline CDR1 SNHLY, CDR2 FYNNEI. The CDR3 protein is CASRVDRVNSPLHF. The CDR3 nucleotides are TGTGCCAGCAGGGTGGACAGGGTTAATTCACCCCTCCACTTT. The full variable domain, its missing parts supplied by reference TRBV2 and TRBJ1-6, is EPEVTQTPSHQVTQMGQEVILRCVPISNHLYFYWYRQILGQKVEFLVSFYNNEISEKSEIFDDQFSVERPDGSNFTLKIRSTKLEDSAMYFCASRVDRVNSPLHFGNGTRLTVT.

V is TRBV29-1 and J is TRBJ2-5; 8 bases are shared with TRBD1. J lost 1 base, V lost 6 bases, and 4 bases had no gene match. This CDR3 contains 13 residues. Germline-derived CDR1 and CDR2 are SQVTM and ANQGSEA. CDR3 loop: CSVTGASQETQYF. DNA for the CDR3: TGCAGCGTGACAGGGGCCTCCCAAGAGACCCAGTACTTC.

In the case of this clonotype: A read error may account for a junction end that differs from germline. The V gene is TRBV3-1, the J gene TRBJ2-6; TRBD2 aligns across 7 bases. CDR1 and CDR2 from the germline V gene are LGHDT and YNNKEL (reference sequence). The CDR3 is 17 amino acids. CDR3: CASSQASGGSGANVLTF. CDR3 DNA sequence: TGCGCCAGCAGCCAAGCTTCGGGAGGCTCTGGGGCCAACGTCCTGACTTTC.

The chain carries TRBV20-1 and TRBJ2-4; D gene ambiguous. The assigned J gene may be wrong: the sequence end matches TRBJ2-7 better. Per germline, CDR1 DFQATT and CDR2 SNEGSKA (reference sequence). This CDR3 is 13 amino acids long. CDR3 in DNA: TGCAGTGCTAAGGGCAAGGCTGGCTACGAGCAGTACTTC. Amino acids: CSAKGKAGYEQYF.

The V gene is TRBV7-9, the J gene TRBJ1-4, with 8 bases lining up with TRBD1. The germline CDR1 and CDR2 sequences are SEHNR and FQNEAQ (reference sequence). The CDR3 has 14 amino acids. Losses at the gene ends were 4 bases for V and 4 bases for J; bases not matched to a gene: 2. DNA of the CDR3: TGTGCCAGCAGCTCGGACAGGGATAATGAAAAACTGTTTTTT. Its protein is CASSSDRDNEKLFF.

This chain uses TRBV20-1 with TRBJ1-4, with 9 bases fitting TRBD1. The germline gives CDR1 DFQATT, CDR2 SNEGSKA (reference sequence). The CDR3 length is 15 residues. Trimming removed 3 bases from V and 7 bases from J; junction bases left unmatched: 9. The CDR3 sequence: CSASLRQGVGEKLFF. The CDR3 DNA sequence: TGCAGTGCTAGTCTCCGACAGGGGGTTGGTGAAAAACTGTTTTTT.

With respect to this clonotype: A junction end diverges from the germline sequence, so it may reflect a read error. This sequence joins TRBV3-1 and TRBJ1-1, with TRBD1 matching over 8 bases. Germline lookup yields CDR1 LGHDT and CDR2 YNNKEL (reference sequence). This CDR3 spans 16 amino acids. CDR3 region: CACSKTGAPMNTEAFF. The CDR3, as DNA: TGTGCCTGCAGCAAGACAGGGGCCCCTATGAACACTGAAGCTTTCTTT.

This rearrangement joins TRBV24-1 to TRBJ2-1; D may be TRBD2 (5 bases). The CDR3 loop spans 14 amino acids. Trimming pared 3 bases from V and 8 bases from J, leaving 13 bases between. Germline V gene data show CDR1 as KGHDR and CDR2 as SFDVKD. CDR3 protein: CATSDPGGGYEQFF. Here the CDR3 DNA reads TGTGCCACCAGTGATCCCGGAGGAGGTTATGAGCAGTTCTTC.